The present entry profiles one T cell receptor beta chain with its context. This specimen comes from a study of blood T cell repertoires in COVID-19. J was trimmed by 1 base and V by 5 bases; bases with no gene match: 11. This CDR3 spans 16 amino acids. Germline V gives CDR1 SGHVS, CDR2 FNYEAQ. Per the study methods: Amplification from reference gene primers served as the basis for estimated nucleated cell counts. Data came from immunoSEQ multiplex PCR; TCRdb stores just in-frame clones and leaves some out. That table furnishes V, J and clone size, whereas the DNA furnished D and trimming. The sample lists 240,000 or so clones, approximately 83% seen once, with more than 2.5% in the top ten.

Sequencing was performed on peripheral blood. This receptor was taken from a woman aged 30 to 39 who had recovered from COVID-19. The chain is built from TRBV7-6 and TRBJ2-7, with TRBD2 matching 7 bases. In nucleotides, the CDR3 is TGTGCCAGCAGCCCCCCCGAGGGGACTACTTCCTACGAGCAGTACTTC. Its translation is CASSPPEGTTSYEQYF.